Listed below are T cell receptor beta chains from one sample, sequenced in a study of T cell clones after liver transplantation. Only in-frame clones appear in the TCRdb table, and some are missing; sequencing was by immunoSEQ multiplex PCR. This sample carries around 19,000 clones, over 70% of them seen once, and the ten largest clones take roughly 13%. Sample: CD8+ T cells from blood, taken before liver transplant. Source of these receptors: a human donor who received a liver transplant. CDR3s include the opening cysteine and the closing phenylalanine or tryptophan. The order of the fields is J gene, D gene, clone size, V gene, CDR3 protein, CDR3 DNA. The D gene is left open where the match is weak. The listing skips clone size in some rows; elsewhere it reads once, few, many or a size class.

J: TRBJ2-7
D: .
size: .
V: TRBV9
CDR3: CASSVGQASSYEQYF
DNA: TGTGCCAGCAGCGTAGGTCAGGCGAGCTCCTACGAGCAGTACTTC

J: TRBJ2-3
D: .
size: .
V: TRBV10-3
CDR3: CAISDRLVADTQYF
DNA: TGTGCCATCAGTGACCGACTAGTAGCAGATACGCAGTATTTT

J: TRBJ1-1
D: TRBD1
size: .
V: TRBV9
CDR3: CASSAQGKGTEAFF
DNA: TGTGCCAGCAGCGCACAGGGGAAGGGGACTGAAGCTTTCTTT

J: TRBJ2-3
D: .
size: once
V: TRBV7-2
CDR3: CASSSFPAEAGTDTQYF
DNA: TGTGCCAGCAGCTCTTTTCCAGCGGAGGCGGGCACAGATACGCAGTATTTT

J: TRBJ1-2
D: .
size: .
V: TRBV10-3
CDR3: CAISEGAGYTF
DNA: TGTGCCATCAGTGAGGGGGCTGGCTACACCTTC

J: TRBJ2-7
D: TRBD2
size: .
V: TRBV5-1
CDR3: CASSPAAVAGLYEQYF
DNA: TGCGCCAGCAGTCCCGCCGCGGTAGCGGGATTGTACGAGCAGTACTTC

J: TRBJ1-1
D: TRBD1
size: .
V: TRBV19
CDR3: CASNDRGREAFF
DNA: TGTGCCAGCAACGACAGGGGGCGTGAAGCTTTCTTT

J: TRBJ1-1
D: .
size: .
V: TRBV29-1
CDR3: CSVVTGTTSTEAFF
DNA: TGCAGCGTGGTAACAGGGACGACCAGCACTGAAGCTTTCTTT

J: TRBJ2-1
D: TRBD2
size: .
V: TRBV27
CDR3: CASSGTSGKTEQFF
DNA: TGTGCCAGCAGTGGGACTAGCGGGAAGACTGAGCAGTTCTTC

J: TRBJ1-5
D: .
size: few
V: TRBV19
CDR3: CASSIVGPQPQHF
DNA: TGTGCCAGTAGTATAGTAGGCCCTCAGCCCCAGCATTTT

J: TRBJ2-1
D: .
size: .
V: TRBV5-1
CDR3: CASSLGGNEQFF
DNA: TGCGCCAGCAGCTTGGGGGGCAATGAGCAGTTCTTC

J: TRBJ2-7
D: TRBD2
size: .
V: TRBV10-1
CDR3: CASSEEASGYEQYF
DNA: TGCGCCAGCAGTGAAGAGGCTAGCGGCTACGAGCAGTACTTC

J: TRBJ2-2
D: .
size: .
V: TRBV7-9
CDR3: CASSPHGGELFF
DNA: TGTGCCAGCAGCCCCCATGGCGGGGAGCTGTTTTTT

J: TRBJ1-1
D: .
size: .
V: TRBV19
CDR3: CASSRQTGPMNTEAFF
DNA: TGTGCCAGTAGTCGTCAGACAGGTCCAATGAACACTGAAGCTTTCTTT

J: TRBJ2-7
D: .
size: .
V: TRBV27
CDR3: CASSFSPFYEQYF
DNA: TGTGCCAGCAGTTTCTCCCCTTTCTACGAGCAGTACTTC

J: TRBJ1-2
D: .
size: .
V: TRBV2
CDR3: CASTREGSNYGYTF
DNA: TGTGCCAGCACCAGGGAGGGCTCTAACTATGGCTACACCTTC

J: TRBJ1-1
D: .
size: .
V: TRBV5-6
CDR3: CASSSLPEGGDTEAFF
DNA: TGTGCCAGCAGCTCTCTTCCGGAGGGGGGAGATACTGAAGCTTTCTTT

J: TRBJ1-5
D: .
size: .
V: TRBV5-3
CDR3: CASSPTKAGNQPQHF
DNA: TGTGCCAGCAGCCCTACCAAAGCTGGGAATCAGCCCCAGCATTTT

J: TRBJ2-2
D: .
size: .
V: TRBV5-5
CDR3: CASSPLGGTGELFF
DNA: TGTGCCAGCAGCCCATTGGGGGGCACCGGGGAGCTGTTTTTT

J: TRBJ2-3
D: .
size: .
V: TRBV7-6
CDR3: CASSFEATSTDTQYF
DNA: TGTGCCAGCAGCTTCGAAGCGACTAGCACAGATACGCAGTATTTT

J: TRBJ2-7
D: .
size: few
V: TRBV27
CDR3: CASSLGGEQYF
DNA: TGTGCCAGCAGTTTAGGGGGGGAGCAGTACTTC

J: TRBJ1-5
D: .
size: .
V: TRBV19
CDR3: CASSIGLGVGGNQPQHF
DNA: TGTGCCAGTAGTATAGGTCTAGGGGTCGGTGGCAATCAGCCCCAGCATTTT

J: TRBJ2-7
D: .
size: few
V: TRBV6-1
CDR3: CASSAIGVEQYF
DNA: TGTGCCAGCAGTGCGATTGGGGTAGAGCAGTACTTC

J: TRBJ1-1
D: .
size: .
V: TRBV4-1
CDR3: CASSPMVGGETEAFF
DNA: TGCGCCAGCAGCCCAATGGTCGGGGGCGAAACTGAAGCTTTCTTT

J: TRBJ2-7
D: .
size: .
V: TRBV29-1
CDR3: CSVESEKYEQYF
DNA: TGCAGCGTTGAATCGGAAAAGTACGAGCAGTACTTC

J: TRBJ1-5
D: .
size: .
V: TRBV28
CDR3: CASSSQGGGQPQHF
DNA: TGTGCCAGCAGTTCACAGGGAGGCGGTCAGCCCCAGCATTTT

J: TRBJ2-1
D: .
size: .
V: TRBV6-5
CDR3: CASSYGEGSYNEQFF
DNA: TGTGCCAGCAGTTACGGAGAAGGCTCCTACAATGAGCAGTTCTTC

J: TRBJ1-5
D: .
size: .
V: TRBV7-9
CDR3: CASSLGPQGAGNQPQHF
DNA: TGTGCCAGCAGCTTAGGCCCACAGGGTGCGGGCAATCAGCCCCAGCATTTT

J: TRBJ2-3
D: TRBD2
size: .
V: TRBV2
CDR3: CASSEPINGGFTDTQYF
DNA: TGTGCCAGCAGTGAACCAATAAACGGGGGGTTCACAGATACGCAGTATTTT

J: TRBJ1-2
D: .
size: .
V: TRBV7-6
CDR3: CASSFPGDGYTF
DNA: TGTGCCAGCAGCTTTCCCGGGGACGGCTACACCTTC

J: TRBJ1-1
D: .
size: .
V: TRBV10-3
CDR3: CAISDDRRPEAFF
DNA: TGTGCCATCAGTGATGACAGGAGGCCTGAAGCTTTCTTT

J: TRBJ1-1
D: TRBD1
size: .
V: TRBV7-3
CDR3: CASSPPGQGAFTEAFF
DNA: TGTGCCAGCAGCCCTCCGGGACAGGGGGCATTCACTGAAGCTTTCTTT

J: TRBJ2-4
D: TRBD1
size: .
V: TRBV19
CDR3: CASSMGQGAYIQYF
DNA: TGTGCCAGTAGTATGGGACAGGGGGCTTACATTCAGTACTTC

J: TRBJ1-1
D: .
size: .
V: TRBV6-6
CDR3: CASSFDRNSMNTEAFF
DNA: TGTGCCAGCAGTTTCGACAGGAACTCCATGAACACTGAAGCTTTCTTT

J: TRBJ2-5
D: TRBD1
size: .
V: TRBV14
CDR3: CASSILEGQGAFETQYF
DNA: TGTGCCAGCAGCATTCTAGAGGGGCAGGGGGCGTTCGAGACCCAGTACTTC

J: TRBJ2-2
D: .
size: .
V: TRBV9
CDR3: CASSVMGEIGGELFF
DNA: TGTGCCAGCAGCGTTATGGGGGAGATAGGCGGGGAGCTGTTTTTT

J: TRBJ2-1
D: .
size: .
V: TRBV19
CDR3: CASSIDSGSSYNEQFF
DNA: TGTGCCAGTAGTATAGATTCCGGGAGTTCCTACAATGAGCAGTTCTTC

J: TRBJ1-4
D: .
size: .
V: TRBV11-2
CDR3: CASSGREKLFF
DNA: TGTGCCAGCAGCGGGAGGGAAAAACTGTTTTTT

J: TRBJ2-2
D: TRBD1
size: .
V: TRBV28
CDR3: CASSFRGPFNGELFF
DNA: TGTGCCAGCAGTTTTAGGGGGCCGTTTAACGGGGAGCTGTTTTTT

J: TRBJ2-7
D: .
size: .
V: TRBV2
CDR3: CASSYSEGIEQYF
DNA: TGTGCCAGCAGTTACTCGGAAGGGATCGAGCAGTACTTC

J: TRBJ1-5
D: .
size: .
V: TRBV28
CDR3: CASSFRQEGGQPQHF
DNA: TGTGCCAGCAGTTTTCGTCAGGAGGGGGGTCAGCCCCAGCATTTT

J: TRBJ2-1
D: TRBD2
size: .
V: TRBV6-5
CDR3: CASSLAGAYNEQFF
DNA: TGTGCCAGCAGTCTAGCGGGAGCCTACAATGAGCAGTTCTTC

J: TRBJ1-4
D: .
size: .
V: TRBV5-8
CDR3: CASSPVKEKLFF
DNA: TGTGCCAGCAGTCCCGTTAAAGAAAAACTGTTTTTT

J: TRBJ2-7
D: .
size: .
V: TRBV30
CDR3: CAWSVGVGEQYF
DNA: TGTGCCTGGAGTGTAGGTGTCGGCGAGCAGTACTTC

J: TRBJ2-2
D: TRBD2
size: .
V: TRBV9
CDR3: CASSVKRGLAGTANTGELFF
DNA: TGTGCCAGCAGCGTAAAGAGAGGACTAGCGGGAACCGCGAACACCGGGGAGCTGTTTTTT

J: TRBJ1-1
D: .
size: .
V: TRBV19
CDR3: CASSIERNTEAFF
DNA: TGTGCCAGTAGTATCGAAAGAAACACTGAAGCTTTCTTT

J: TRBJ1-3
D: .
size: once
V: TRBV5-1
CDR3: CASSLFEGSGNTIYF
DNA: TGCGCCAGCAGCTTGTTCGAGGGATCTGGAAACACCATATATTTT

J: TRBJ1-2
D: .
size: once
V: TRBV9
CDR3: CASSVGGRVTNYGYTF
DNA: TGTGCCAGCAGCGTAGGAGGAAGGGTAACTAACTATGGCTACACCTTC

J: TRBJ2-1
D: TRBD2
size: few
V: TRBV5-1
CDR3: CASSPLAGVLYNEQFF
DNA: TGCGCCAGCAGCCCACTAGCGGGAGTCCTCTACAATGAGCAGTTCTTC

J: TRBJ2-7
D: TRBD2
size: .
V: TRBV27
CDR3: CASSWRGVSYEQYF
DNA: TGTGCCAGCAGTTGGCGGGGGGTCTCCTACGAGCAGTACTTC

J: TRBJ1-1
D: .
size: few
V: TRBV7-8
CDR3: CASSPTLNTEAFF
DNA: TGTGCCAGCAGCCCTACCTTGAACACTGAAGCTTTCTTT

J: TRBJ2-1
D: .
size: once
V: TRBV28
CDR3: CASSSLRNEQFF
DNA: TGTGCCAGCAGCTCCCTACGTAATGAGCAGTTCTTC

J: TRBJ2-3
D: .
size: .
V: TRBV9
CDR3: CASSDQPDSTDTQYF
DNA: TGTGCCAGCAGCGACCAACCGGACAGCACAGATACGCAGTATTTT

J: TRBJ2-7
D: .
size: .
V: TRBV6-5
CDR3: CASHLGREQYF
DNA: TGTGCCAGCCACCTAGGACGGGAGCAGTACTTC